The clone carrying this T cell receptor beta chain has more than one count but fewer than ten. The data originate from a study of T cells after yellow fever vaccination. The CDR3 is made up of 15 amino acids. Per germline, CDR1 SGHTA and CDR2 FQGNSA. The ends lost 1 base at V and 4 bases at J; junction bases unmatched: 5. MiXCR was run by TCRdb on the 5' RACE reads, yielding one entry per CDR3 protein. Found here are more than 350,000 distinct CDR3 sequences, around a tenth of them singletons; the top ten hold roughly 18%. This receptor was obtained from a man aged 18 to 35 who received the YFV17D yellow fever vaccine. The chain carries TRBV7-2 and TRBJ2-5; TRBD1 aligns across 8 bases. Sequenced here: PBMCs, sampled on the day of the first yellow fever vaccination. This CDR3 is CASSLDRGTGETQYF. The CDR3 region has the DNA TGTGCCAGCAGCTTAGACAGGGGGACCGGAGAGACCCAGTACTTC.